The T cell receptor (beta chain) described here comes from a study of T-cell memory formation after mild COVID-19. Study-level background: TCR clustering was largely donor specific. Study results and limitations: Memory sampled before infection contained some responding clones, suggesting cross-reactive memory joined. CD4+ contracting clones were found mainly in CM and EM, and CD8+ ones in EMRA.

Concerning this clonotype: The antigen is undetermined.

A single record per CDR3 protein comes from TCRdb applying MiXCR to the 5' RACE reads. The profile shows roughly 600,000 distinct CDR3 sequences, roughly 17% of them singletons. V lost 0 bases to trimming and J lost 5 bases; unmatched junction nucleotides: 14. Germline lookup yields CDR1 LNHNV and CDR2 YYDKDF (reference sequence). This CDR3 is 19 amino acids long. Material for sequencing was PBMCs or a T cell subset sorted from them (not recorded which). The TCR originated in an adult woman who had mild COVID-19 (a few samples of this study predate the infection). Cell type and time point are not known. The J gene is TRBJ2-1, the V gene TRBV15; 9 nucleotides match TRBD2. The CDR3 region is CATSRDAPGEAGGNNEQFF. CDR3 in DNA: TGTGCCACCAGCAGAGATGCCCCGGGCGAGGCGGGAGGGAACAATGAGCAGTTCTTC.